This is a list of T cell receptor beta chains from one sample in a study. TCRdb re-analysed the RT-PCR reads in MiXCR, keeping a single row per CDR3 protein. Among about 680,000 distinct CDR3 sequences listed, approximately 15% were seen once. Specimen: memory CD4+ T cells from blood. The receptors stem from a female donor in good health, serving as a healthy control. CDR3s include the opening cysteine and the closing phenylalanine or tryptophan. Fields, in order: V gene, J gene, CDR3 protein.

TRBV12-3/TRBV12-4	TRBJ2-2	CASSLDPTGKGELFF
TRBV20-1	TRBJ2-5	CSAQDLTSGDARTQYF
TRBV6-2/TRBV6-3	TRBJ1-1	CASSYGTGQLETEAFF
TRBV4-1	TRBJ2-3	CASSQTSGNLDTQYF
TRBV20-1	TRBJ2-3	CSASTGLAGESDTQYF
TRBV27	TRBJ2-6	CASSSPGQGLPGANVLTF
TRBV4-2	TRBJ1-3	CASSQESSGNTIYF
TRBV18	TRBJ1-3	CASSTTALNSGNTIYF
TRBV2	TRBJ2-1	CASTITRDNEQFF
TRBV12-3/TRBV12-4	TRBJ1-4	CASSLGQSTNEKLFF
TRBV10-2	TRBJ2-5	CASSESNAEETQYF
TRBV20-1	TRBJ2-7	CSARARLVGYEQYF
TRBV5-1	TRBJ2-1	CASSLAFGTDYNEQFF